This TCR beta chain was obtained from a study of shared clonotypes between healthy human individuals. Clones were read by immunoSEQ multiplex PCR, and TCRdb kept only the in-frame ones, dropping some. The sample has 2 million to 2.5 million clones, roughly 94% seen once; the top ten hold approximately 0.13%. All of the donors resided in Nashville, Tennessee, and each was a Caucasian adult. Trimming took off 4 bases at V and 6 bases at J, with 14 bases between the two ends. Germline V lookup: CDR1 MDHEN, CDR2 SYDVKM. The CDR3 runs to 14 residues. The study's findings and limits: Memory subsets generally showed lower estimated richness than naive subsets.

Remarks on this clone: Its antigen is not identified.

The sequence derives from a man between 18 and 35 years old in good health. This chain links TRBV28 with TRBJ2-3; the D gene could be TRBD1 or TRBD2 (5 bases each). The sequencing input was naive CD4+ T cells sorted from blood. Subset meaning: CD45RA+ positively selected. The CDR3 region is CASSSGTSLDTQYF. The CDR3 DNA reads as TGTGCCAGCAGTTCCGGGACGAGTCTTGATACGCAGTATTTT.